Only a few counts were recorded for the clone carrying this TCR beta chain. Antigen: not known. Germline loops: CDR1 SEHNR, CDR2 FQNEAQ (reference sequence). Trimming removed 5 bases at V and 3 bases at J, with 16 bases between. The CDR3 sequence is 15 residues long. This entry belongs to a study of T-cell memory formation after mild COVID-19. A single record per CDR3 protein comes from TCRdb applying MiXCR to the 5' RACE reads. The repertoire consists of around 450,000 distinct CDR3 sequences, with 20% occurring once and the leading ten covering 7.5% to 9.5%. Study-wide points: Clones contracting day 15 to 85 were balanced CD4/CD8; later expanders leaned CD4+. In second-wave clones peaking day 37, SARS-CoV-2 specificity remained unconfirmed.

Sequenced sample: PBMCs or a T cell subset sorted from them (not recorded which). The V gene is TRBV7-9, the J gene TRBJ1-1, with unresolved D. This sequence originates from an adult woman who had mild COVID-19 (a few samples of this study predate the infection). Cell type and time point are not known. DNA for the CDR3: TGTGCCAGCAGCCCACCCCGTGCAGGCGACACTGAAGCTTTCTTT. Its translation is CASSPPRAGDTEAFF.